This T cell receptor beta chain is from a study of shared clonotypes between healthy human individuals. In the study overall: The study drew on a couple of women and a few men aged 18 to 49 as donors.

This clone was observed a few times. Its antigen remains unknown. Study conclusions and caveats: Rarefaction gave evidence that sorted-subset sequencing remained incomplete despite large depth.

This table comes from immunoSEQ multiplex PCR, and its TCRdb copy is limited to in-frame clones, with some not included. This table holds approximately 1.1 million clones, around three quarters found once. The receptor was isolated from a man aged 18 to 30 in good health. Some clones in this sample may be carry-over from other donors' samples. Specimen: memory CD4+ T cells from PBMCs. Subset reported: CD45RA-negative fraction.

CDR3 DNA: TGTGCCAGCAGCGACTCGCGGGGGGGAAGGAGCAATCAGCCCCAGCATTTT. Translating it yields CASSDSRGGRSNQPQHF. The chain joins TRBV5-6 to TRBJ1-5; a weak D match, TRBD1 (5 bases). The germline V gene has CDR1 SGHDT and CDR2 YYEEEE. Between the trimmed V and J ends, which lost 4 bases and 1 base, there was a span of 18 bases. This CDR3 is 17 amino acids long. The variable domain in full, with the rest retrieved from reference TRBV5-6 and TRBJ1-5, is DAGVTQSPTHLIKTRGQQVTLRCSPKSGHDTVSWYQQALGQGPQFIFQYYEEEERQRGNFPDRFSGHQFPNYSSELNVNALLLGDSALYLCASSDSRGGRSNQPQHFGDGTRLSIL.